This T cell receptor (beta chain) derives from a study of blood T cell repertoires in COVID-19. About the research overall: T cells, B-cell-depleted T cells, or PBMCs provided the cDNA or gDNA that served as material.

This clone has more than one count but fewer than ten. The ends were cut back, 2 bases at V and 0 bases at J, with 8 bases in the middle. CDR1 and CDR2 from the germline V gene are KGHSH and LQKENI. CDR3 length equals 14 residues. Produced via immunoSEQ multiplex PCR; TCRdb's table is partial and in-frame only. The sample contains more than 250,000 clones, around 89% of which appear only once. The sequence was collected from a woman between 45 and 60 years old with COVID-19, enrolled during active disease. This chain uses TRBV18 with TRBJ2-7; D unresolved. Sequencing was performed on peripheral blood. The CDR3 sequence is CASSPATSSYEQYF. CDR3 sequence (DNA): TGTGCCAGCTCACCAGCTACGTCCTCCTACGAGCAGTACTTC.